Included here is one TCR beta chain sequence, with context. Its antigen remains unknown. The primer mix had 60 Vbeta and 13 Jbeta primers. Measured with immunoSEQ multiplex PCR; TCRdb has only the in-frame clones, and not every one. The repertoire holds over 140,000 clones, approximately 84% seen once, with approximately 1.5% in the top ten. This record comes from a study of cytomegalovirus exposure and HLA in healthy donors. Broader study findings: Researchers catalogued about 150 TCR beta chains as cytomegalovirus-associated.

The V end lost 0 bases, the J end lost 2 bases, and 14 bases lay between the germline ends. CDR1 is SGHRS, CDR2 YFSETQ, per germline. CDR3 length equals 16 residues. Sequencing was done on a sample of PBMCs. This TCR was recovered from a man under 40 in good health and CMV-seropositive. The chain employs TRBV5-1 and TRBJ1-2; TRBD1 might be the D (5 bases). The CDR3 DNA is TGCGCCAGCAGCTTGGATGGAGGGGACGGCAACTATGGCTACACCTTC. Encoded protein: CASSLDGGDGNYGYTF.